A selection of T cell receptor beta chains follows, all from one sample in a study of T cell repertoires in cytomegalovirus infection. MiXCR, run by TCRdb on the reads, gives a single entry per CDR3 protein. This table has some 320,000 distinct CDR3 sequences, roughly 9.5% appearing once. Sequencing was performed on PBMCs. These receptor sequences come from a human donor in good health (CMV status not recorded). Some clones in this sample may be carry-over from other donors' samples. Each CDR3 is given with its conserved first and last residue. A D gene is named only where the DNA matches it firmly. Clone size, where shown, is once, few, many, or a class for clones that have expanded.

few	NA	TRBV11-2	TRBJ2-2	TGTGCCAGCACCCTAGGGATGAACACCGGGGAGCTGTTTTTT	CASTLGMNTGELFF
NA	NA	TRBV6-5	TRBJ2-7	TGTGCCAGCAGAGAGGCAGGCCTCAGCTACGAGCAGTACTTC	CASREAGLSYEQYF
many	NA	TRBV7-2	TRBJ2-7	TGTGCCAGCAGCCCGACAGGTTCCTACGAGCAGTACTTC	CASSPTGSYEQYF
NA	NA	TRBV14	TRBJ2-2	TGTGCCAGCAGCCAATTAGACAACACCGGGGAGCTGTTTTTT	CASSQLDNTGELFF
few	NA	TRBV7-9	TRBJ1-1	TGTGCCAGCAGCTTATATGGGGAAATGAACACTGAAGCTTTCTTT	CASSLYGEMNTEAFF
NA	NA	TRBV6-5	TRBJ1-1	TGTGCCAGCATCCGGGACGGGAACACTGAAGCTTTCTTT	CASIRDGNTEAFF
few	NA	TRBV6-2/TRBV6-3	TRBJ2-7	TGTGCCAGCAGTTACCGCGCCCAAGAGCAGTACTTC	CASSYRAQEQYF
few	NA	TRBV20-1	TRBJ2-6	TGCAGTGCCTATAGCTCCTCTGGGGCCAACGTCCTGACTTTC	CSAYSSSGANVLTF
few	NA	TRBV30	TRBJ2-5	TGTGCCTGGATTAAACCAGGAGAACAAGAGACCCAGTACTTC	CAWIKPGEQETQYF
many	NA	TRBV7-9	TRBJ2-3	TGTGCCAGCAGCTTAGGGACAGACACAGATACGCAGTATTTT	CASSLGTDTDTQYF
NA	TRBD2	TRBV7-6	TRBJ2-5	TGTGCCACTGGCGGGGGGGAGACCCAGTACTTC	CATGGGETQYF
few	NA	TRBV9	TRBJ2-1	TGTGCCAGCAGCGTAGCCAGTGAGCAGTTCTTC	CASSVASEQFF
many	TRBD1	TRBV9	TRBJ1-2	TGTGCCAGCAGCGTAGCTGGGACAGCTAACTATGGCTACACCTTC	CASSVAGTANYGYTF
few	NA	TRBV4-3	TRBJ1-2	TGCGCCAGCAGCCAAGATTGGGGACAAGGTGGCTACACCTTC	CASSQDWGQGGYTF
few	TRBD1	TRBV7-9	TRBJ1-2	TGTGCCAGCAGCCCCCCCTCGGGACAGGGTGCTGGCTACACCTTC	CASSPPSGQGAGYTF
many	TRBD2	TRBV6-1	TRBJ2-2	TGTGCCAGCAGTGTAACGTCAGGTAGCGGGTCGAACACCGGGGAGCTGTTTTTT	CASSVTSGSGSNTGELFF
NA	NA	TRBV30	TRBJ2-5	TGTGCCTGGAGTAGACGTGGGAGAAAGACCCAGTACTTC	CAWSRRGRKTQYF
few	NA	TRBV20-1	TRBJ1-4	TGCAGTGCTGATGACGGAGAGGATGAAAAACTGTTTTTT	CSADDGEDEKLFF
many	NA	TRBV7-2	TRBJ2-5	TGTGCCAGCAGCCGGCTCCATACGACTCGGGAGACCCAGTACTTC	CASSRLHTTRETQYF
NA	NA	TRBV18	TRBJ1-5	TGTGCCAGCTCACCTCGTACCGATAGCAATCAGCCCCAGCATTTT	CASSPRTDSNQPQHF
many	NA	TRBV28	TRBJ1-2	TGTGCCAGCAGGGGTACCGGGACGGGAGTTAACTATGGCTACACCTTC	CASRGTGTGVNYGYTF
few	TRBD2	TRBV7-2	TRBJ2-3	TGTGCCAGCATCGAGGGACTAGCGAGGACAGATACGCAGTATTTT	CASIEGLARTDTQYF
NA	TRBD2	TRBV7-2	TRBJ2-1	TGTGCCAGCAGCTTAATCGGCGGGGGGAACAATGAGCAGTTCTTC	CASSLIGGGNNEQFF
NA	NA	TRBV5-4	TRBJ2-3	TGTGCCAGCAGCGCCCCCCTGAATACGCAGTATTTT	CASSAPLNTQYF
many	NA	TRBV12-3/TRBV12-4	TRBJ1-4	TGTGCCAGTCTTTCATACGAAAAACTGTTTTTT	CASLSYEKLFF
many	TRBD1	TRBV7-8	TRBJ1-4	TGTGCCAGCAGCTTTAAACTGACCGGGACAGGGAACGAAAAACTGTTTTTT	CASSFKLTGTGNEKLFF
many	TRBD2	TRBV7-2	TRBJ2-3	TGTGCCCTTCGGGGGGGCCCAGATACGCAGTATTTT	CALRGGPDTQYF
many	TRBD1	TRBV12-3/TRBV12-4	TRBJ1-5	TGTGCCAGCAGTTCTCTGGGGGCAGGGGGCTTGGATGGGGATCAGCCCCAGCATTTT	CASSSLGAGGLDGDQPQHF
NA	NA	TRBV5-6	TRBJ1-2	TGTGCCAGCAGCTTGCCACGGACCTTGAACTATGGCTACACCTTC	CASSLPRTLNYGYTF